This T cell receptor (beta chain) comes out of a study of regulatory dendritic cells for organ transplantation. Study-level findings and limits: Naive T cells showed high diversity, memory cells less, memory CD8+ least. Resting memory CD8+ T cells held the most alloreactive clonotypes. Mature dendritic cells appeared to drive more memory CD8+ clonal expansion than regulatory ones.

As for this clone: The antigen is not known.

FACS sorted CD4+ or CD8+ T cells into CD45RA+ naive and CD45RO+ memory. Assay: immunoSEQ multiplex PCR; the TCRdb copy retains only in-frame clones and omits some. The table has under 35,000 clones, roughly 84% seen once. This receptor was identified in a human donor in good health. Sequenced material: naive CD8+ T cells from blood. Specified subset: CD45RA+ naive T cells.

The CDR3 DNA follows: TGCGCCAGCAGCCAGGACACCCTTACAGGGAACACTGAAGCTTTCTTT. Its protein product is CASSQDTLTGNTEAFF. V gene TRBV4-1 combines with J gene TRBJ1-1; the D gene is possibly TRBD1 (5 bases). V dropped 3 bases and J dropped 1 base, with 15 bases sitting between them. Germline assignment: CDR1 MGHRA and CDR2 YSYEKL. The CDR3 is 16 residues long.